What follows are 28 T cell receptor beta chains derived from one specimen sequenced in a study of blood T cell repertoires in COVID-19. The method was immunoSEQ multiplex PCR; TCRdb's version includes in-frame clones alone and lacks a portion of them. The data hold 100,000 to 110,000 clones, with more than 70% observed a single time. Sequenced sample: peripheral blood. All receptors derive from a human donor in a cohort sampled during active COVID-19.

In its sample, this clone was seen a few times. V is TRBV7-2 and J is TRBJ2-2; 9 nucleotides match TRBD1. Losses at the gene ends were 6 bases for V and 0 bases for J; bases not matched to a gene: 2. The CDR3 extends over 15 amino acids. Germline CDR1 and CDR2: SGHTA and FQGNSA. CDR3 protein: CASRRQGANTGELFF. In DNA, the CDR3 is TGTGCCAGCAGACGACAGGGGGCGAACACCGGGGAGCTGTTTTTT.

The chain is built from TRBV19 and TRBJ2-1; 12 bases align to TRBD2. Germline loops: CDR1 LNHDA, CDR2 SQIVND (reference sequence). With 4 bases clipped from V and 5 bases from J, the junction kept 6 bases outside the gene matches. The CDR3 sequence is 16 residues long. The DNA of the CDR3 is TGTGCCAGTAGTACCCTAGCGGGGGGGCAAAACAATGAGCAGTTCTTC. It is translated as CASSTLAGGQNNEQFF. Based on the CDR3 plus reference TRBV19 and TRBJ2-1, the full variable domain is DGGITQSPKYLFRKEGQNVTLSCEQNLNHDAMYWYRQDPGQGLRLIYYSQIVNDFQKGDIAEGYSVSREKKESFPLTVTSAQKNPTAFYLCASSTLAGGQNNEQFFGPGTRLTVL.

The rearrangement links TRBV19 to TRBJ1-3, with D perhaps TRBD1 (6 bases). The germline CDR1 and CDR2 sequences are LNHDA and SQIVND (reference sequence). The CDR3 is 15 amino acids. V dropped 10 bases and J dropped 3 bases, with 19 bases sitting between them. The CDR3 nucleotides read TGTGCCACCAAGACCCCCGGACAGCTTGGAAACACCATATATTTT. As protein: CATKTPGQLGNTIYF.

The rearrangement joins TRBV7-9 to TRBJ1-1, with 7 bases aligning to TRBD1. Per the germline V gene, CDR1 is SEHNR and CDR2 is FQNEAQ (reference sequence). The trim removed 3 bases at V and 4 bases at J, leaving 5 bases unmatched. The CDR3 is 14 amino acids. The CDR3 nucleotides are TGTGCCAGCAGCTTGCAGGGGGAGCTCACTGAAGCTTTCTTT. Protein: CASSLQGELTEAFF. The full variable domain, rest sourced from reference TRBV7-9 and TRBJ1-1, is DTGVSQNPRHKITKRGQNVTFRCDPISEHNRLYWYRQTLGQGPEFLTYFQNEAQLEKSRLLSDRFSAERPKGSFSTLEIQRTEQGDSAMYLCASSLQGELTEAFFGQGTRLTVV.

The chain carries TRBV3-1 (or the pseudogene TRBV3-2) and TRBJ2-3; a weak D match, TRBD2 (6 bases). Trimming shortened V by 5 bases and J by 5 bases, and 20 bases separated the two germline ends. Germline CDR1 and CDR2: LGHDT and YNNKEL (reference sequence). The CDR3 consists of 16 residues. The CDR3 nucleotides read TGTGCCAGCAGCTCGATCCGGGGGAGAACGGGAGATACGCAGTATTTT. This sequence encodes CASSSIRGRTGDTQYF.

The rearrangement joins TRBV27 to TRBJ2-5; weak D call: TRBD2 (5 bases). This CDR3 spans 11 amino acids. The germline gives CDR1 MNHEY, CDR2 SMNVEV (reference sequence). The ends were cut back, 7 bases at V and 7 bases at J, with 10 bases in the middle. The CDR3, as DNA: TGTGCCAGCATCTACCGGGGGACCCAGTACTTC. This gives the protein CASIYRGTQYF.

The chain carries TRBV19 and TRBJ2-6; 8 bases are a match to TRBD1. The CDR3 covers 15 residues. Germline trimming cut 6 bases from V and 3 bases from J; bases unmatched to any gene: 4. Germline V gene data show CDR1 as LNHDA and CDR2 as SQIVND (reference sequence). The CDR3 coding sequence is TGTGCCAGTAGGAGACAGGGGTTTGGGGCCAACGTCCTGACTTTC. Its translation is CASRRQGFGANVLTF.

This rearrangement joins TRBV6-2 or TRBV6-3 to TRBJ2-7; 8 positions match TRBD1. Germline V gives CDR1 MNHEY, CDR2 SVGEGT. The CDR3 totals 15 residues. V lost 2 bases to trimming and J lost 2 bases; unmatched junction nucleotides: 5. The CDR3 loop is CASSYGTGDPYEQYF. CDR3 nucleotide sequence: TGTGCCAGCAGTTACGGGACAGGTGATCCCTACGAGCAGTACTTC.

V is TRBV2 and J is TRBJ2-5; a weak D match, TRBD1 (6 bases). The CDR3 loop spans 13 amino acids. Deletions cut 11 bases from V and 0 bases from J, with 13 bases between. Looked up from germline, CDR1 is SNHLY and CDR2 is FYNNEI. Here the CDR3 DNA reads TGTGCCGGTTCCCGGGACAACCAAGAGACCCAGTACTTC. It yields the protein CAGSRDNQETQYF.

The chain has TRBV5-1 and TRBJ2-1; 12 nucleotides align to TRBD2. The V segment lost 5 bases and the J segment 9 bases; nucleotides outside the gene matches: 9. There are 15 residues in the CDR3. Germline CDR1 SGHRS, CDR2 YFSETQ. The CDR3 bases are TGCGCCAGCAGTTTACGACTAGCGGGAGAAGGTGAGCAGTTCTTC. This gives the protein CASSLRLAGEGEQFF. The full variable domain, with the rest looked up from reference TRBV5-1 and TRBJ2-1, is KAGVTQTPRYLIKTRGQQVTLSCSPISGHRSVSWYQQTPGQGLQFLFEYFSETQRNKGNFPGRFSGRQFSNSRSEMNVSTLELGDSALYLCASSLRLAGEGEQFFGPGTRLTVL.

This chain links TRBV19 with TRBJ1-1; 8 bases line up with TRBD1. CDR1 and CDR2 (germline): LNHDA, SQIVND (reference sequence). The length of the CDR3 is 19 residues. The trim removed 7 bases at V and 0 bases at J, leaving 19 bases unmatched. The CDR3 protein is CASTHLLGSTGDLNTEAFF. Here the CDR3 DNA reads TGTGCCAGTACCCATTTATTGGGTTCGACAGGGGACTTGAACACTGAAGCTTTCTTT. Based on the CDR3 plus reference TRBV19 and TRBJ1-1, the full variable domain is DGGITQSPKYLFRKEGQNVTLSCEQNLNHDAMYWYRQDPGQGLRLIYYSQIVNDFQKGDIAEGYSVSREKKESFPLTVTSAQKNPTAFYLCASTHLLGSTGDLNTEAFFGQGTRLTVV.

This clone was recorded only once. J is TRBJ2-3 and V is TRBV6-6, with D hard to call. This CDR3 has 13 amino acids. Germline values: CDR1 MNHNY, CDR2 SVGAGI (reference sequence). The V end was cut by 5 bases, the J end by 1 base, with 7 bases between. CDR3 loop: CASSPPGTDTQYF. DNA for the CDR3: TGTGCCAGCAGTCCCCCCGGCACAGATACGCAGTATTTT.

This clone has only a few counts. The chain uses TRBV10-1 and TRBJ1-2, with D perhaps matching TRBD1 (5 bases). V shed 6 bases and J shed 4 bases, with 12 bases lying between them. The CDR3 sequence is 13 residues long. Germline-derived CDR1 and CDR2 are WNHNN and SYGVQD (reference sequence). The CDR3 DNA sequence: TGCGCCAGCAGAACAGGTTCTCCCTATGGCTACACCTTC. Its protein product is CASRTGSPYGYTF.

The chain recombines TRBV5-6 with TRBJ1-5, with 10 bases identical to TRBD1. The V segment lost 3 bases and the J segment 3 bases; nucleotides outside the gene matches: 3. Germline V gene lookup returns CDR1 SGHDT and CDR2 YYEEEE. The CDR3 contains 15 residues. CDR3 sequence: CASSSGTGDNQPQHF. The CDR3 region has the DNA TGTGCCAGCAGCTCCGGGACAGGGGACAATCAGCCCCAGCATTTT.

The chain carries TRBV7-7 and TRBJ2-3; possibly TRBD2 for D (7 bases). Germline CDR1 reads SSHAT; CDR2 reads FNYEAQ (reference sequence). This CDR3 comprises 21 residues. V lost 7 bases and J lost 0, with 32 bases in between. DNA of the CDR3: TGTGCCAGCAACGTAGCGAAGGGGGGGCACCCAGTTCTTATTAGCACAGATACGCAGTATTTT. Its protein product is CASNVAKGGHPVLISTDTQYF. The full variable domain, completed using reference TRBV7-7 and TRBJ2-3, is GAGVSQSPRYKVTKRGQDVTLRCDPISSHATLYWYQQALGQGPEFLTYFNYEAQPDKSGLPSDRFSAERPEGSISTLTIQRTEQRDSAMYRCASNVAKGGHPVLISTDTQYFGPGTRLTVL.

V and J are TRBV2 and TRBJ1-1; tentatively, D is TRBD1 (6 bases). The CDR3 loop spans 15 amino acids. Trimming shortened V by 3 bases and J by 7 bases, and 18 bases separated the two germline ends. CDR1 is SNHLY, CDR2 FYNNEI, per germline. CDR3 loop: CASSENAGAPFEAFF. The CDR3 coding sequence is TGTGCCAGCAGTGAGAACGCAGGGGCCCCCTTTGAAGCTTTCTTT.

This chain connects TRBV7-9 to TRBJ2-4, with TRBD2 as a possible D gene (6 bases). This CDR3 has 13 amino acids. V was clipped by 3 bases and J by 7 bases, with 10 bases between them. Germline values: CDR1 SEHNR, CDR2 FQNEAQ (reference sequence). DNA of the CDR3: TGTGCCAGCAGCTTGTGGGGAGGTAACATTCAGTACTTC. Protein sequence: CASSLWGGNIQYF.

This clone has just a few counts. The CDR3 here is CASSYGTSGETQYF. CDR3 bases: TGTGCCAGCAGCTATGGGACTAGCGGAGAGACCCAGTACTTC. The chain uses TRBV11-2 and TRBJ2-5; 11 nucleotides agree with TRBD2. Germline V CDR1 and CDR2: SGHAT, FQNNGV. The junction had 2 bases not matched to a gene; V was cut back by 4 bases and J by 4 bases. This CDR3 has 14 amino acids.

The CDR3 is CASSVGQYNSPLHF. CDR3 in DNA: TGTGCCAGTAGTGTGGGACAGTATAATTCACCCCTCCACTTT. The V gene is TRBV19, the J gene TRBJ1-6; 7 bases fit TRBD1. Per germline, CDR1 LNHDA and CDR2 SQIVND (reference sequence). CDR3 length: 14 residues. The ends lost 5 bases at V and 4 bases at J; junction bases unmatched: 2.

V gene TRBV3-1 (or the pseudogene TRBV3-2) combines with J gene TRBJ1-2, with D possibly being TRBD1 (5 bases). V was trimmed by 6 bases and J by 6 bases, leaving 11 bases between them. The CDR3 runs to 12 residues. Looked up from germline, CDR1 is LGHDT and CDR2 is YNNKEL (reference sequence). Here the CDR3 DNA reads TGTGCCAGCAGGGGGACTGGAGATGGCTACACCTTC. This gives the protein CASRGTGDGYTF.

The chain links TRBV2 to TRBJ2-5, with TRBD2 matching over 10 bases. This CDR3 is built from 16 residues. V shed 6 bases and J 1 base; nucleotides not matched to a gene: 8. From germline, CDR1 is SNHLY and CDR2 FYNNEI. CDR3 region: CASRRASGSPQETQYF. The CDR3 DNA reads TGTGCCAGCAGACGAGCTAGCGGGAGTCCCCAAGAGACCCAGTACTTC.

The chain employs TRBV27 and TRBJ2-7, with D possibly being TRBD1 (6 bases). The CDR3 spans 14 residues. Germline CDR1 is MNHEY and CDR2 is SMNVEV (reference sequence). Deletions cut 0 bases from V and 6 bases from J, with 12 bases between. CDR3 coding DNA: TGTGCCAGCAGTTTATCCTGGGGGCTACTCGAGCAGTACTTC. Its protein is CASSLSWGLLEQYF.

This chain connects TRBV5-1 to TRBJ1-3, with no clear D. Between the trimmed V and J ends, which lost 4 bases and 4 bases, there was a span of 6 bases. Germline CDR1 and CDR2: SGHRS and YFSETQ. The CDR3 consists of 12 residues. Here the CDR3 reads CASSQAGNTIYF. CDR3 DNA: TGCGCCAGCAGCCAGGCCGGAAACACCATATATTTT.

The CDR3 DNA reads TGTGCCAGCAGCCCGGAGGGGTGGTATGGCTACACCTTC. It specifies CASSPEGWYGYTF. J is TRBJ1-2 and V is TRBV5-4; possible D gene TRBD1, 5 bases. Trimming took 4 bases from V and 5 from J, leaving 12 bases between them. The CDR3 runs to 13 residues. Germline V gene lookup returns CDR1 SGHNT and CDR2 YYREEE (reference sequence).

V is TRBV6-6 and J is TRBJ2-1; weak D call: TRBD2 (5 bases). Germline V gives CDR1 MNHNY, CDR2 SVGAGI (reference sequence). V was shortened by 2 bases and J by 7 bases, with 6 bases between the two germline ends. The CDR3 has 12 residues. CDR3 residues: CASSYGGNEQFF. The CDR3 region has the DNA TGTGCCAGCAGTTACGGCGGGAATGAGCAGTTCTTC.

This rearrangement joins TRBV7-8 to TRBJ2-1, with TRBD1 identical over 11 bases. Trimming took 4 bases from V and 0 from J; bases not matched to a gene: 11. This CDR3 contains 19 residues. Looked up from germline, CDR1 is SGHVS and CDR2 is FQNEAQ. CDR3 sequence: CASSWRTGGRSGSYNEQFF. DNA of the CDR3: TGTGCCAGCAGCTGGCGGACAGGGGGCAGGAGCGGCTCCTACAATGAGCAGTTCTTC.

The chain links TRBV19 to TRBJ2-6, with D possibly being TRBD1 (6 bases). Trimming took 6 bases from V and 4 from J, leaving 13 bases between them. This CDR3 spans 15 amino acids. Germline V gives CDR1 LNHDA, CDR2 SQIVND (reference sequence). For the CDR3, the DNA is TGTGCCAGTAGGTTACAGGGAGAAGGGGCCAACGTCCTGACTTTC. Protein product: CASRLQGEGANVLTF.

The chain carries TRBV30 and TRBJ1-1, with D possibly TRBD1 on 6 matching bases. This CDR3 has 13 amino acids. Germline V lookup: CDR1 GTSNPN, CDR2 SVGIG (reference sequence). Trimming removed 1 base at V and 1 base at J, with 7 bases between. CDR3 nucleotide sequence: TGTGCCTGGAGTGGGGGACAGAACACTGAAGCTTTCTTT. It is translated as CAWSGGQNTEAFF. Together with reference TRBV30 and TRBJ1-1, the CDR3 gives the full variable domain: SQTIHQWPATLVQPVGSPLSLECTVEGTSNPNLYWYRQAAGRGLQLLFYSVGIGQISSEVPQNLSASRPQDRQFILSSKKLLLSDSGFYLCAWSGGQNTEAFFGQGTRLTVV.